Listed below are T cell receptor beta chains from one sample, sequenced in a study of cytomegalovirus exposure and HLA in healthy donors. Assay used: immunoSEQ multiplex PCR; TCRdb lists only in-frame clones, some missing. The sample shows some 160,000 clones, 70% to 85% of them seen only once. Source material: PBMCs. These receptor sequences come from a man aged 45-60 years in good health and CMV-seropositive. CDR3s include the opening cysteine and the closing phenylalanine or tryptophan. A D gene is named only where the DNA matches it firmly. Only part of the rows carry a size: once, few, many, or a class if the clone is expanded.

size	V	D	J	CDR3	DNA
-	TRBV5-1	TRBD1	TRBJ1-1	CASSVTGGVTEAFF	TGCGCCAGCAGCGTCACAGGGGGCGTTACTGAAGCTTTCTTT
-	TRBV5-5	-	TRBJ1-2	CASGARIAGFGYTF	TGTGCCAGCGGTGCCCGGATTGCCGGGTTCGGCTACACCTTC
-	TRBV11-3	TRBD1	TRBJ2-3	CASSLAWDRVYSTDTQYF	TGTGCCAGCAGCTTAGCCTGGGACAGGGTGTATAGCACAGATACGCAGTATTTT
-	TRBV5-1	-	TRBJ2-3	CASQRASDKDTQYF	TGCGCATCCCAGCGAGCTAGCGATAAAGATACGCAGTATTTT
once	TRBV7-6	TRBD2	TRBJ2-3	CASSPARASGRDTQYF	TGTGCCAGCAGCCCAGCGAGGGCGAGCGGGAGGGATACGCAGTATTTT
few	TRBV11-2	TRBD1	TRBJ1-2	CASSRGQGPTGYTF	TGTGCCAGCAGCAGGGGACAGGGGCCGACGGGCTACACCTTC
-	TRBV5-1	-	TRBJ1-6	CASSVEGEGDNSPLHF	TGCGCCAGCAGCGTGGAGGGGGAAGGTGATAATTCACCCCTCCACTTT
-	TRBV19	-	TRBJ2-1	CASREGSYNEQFF	TGTGCCAGTAGAGAGGGCTCCTACAATGAGCAGTTCTTC
-	TRBV5-1	TRBD2	TRBJ2-3	CASSWGLAGGFGTDTQYF	TGCGCCAGCAGCTGGGGACTAGCGGGAGGGTTTGGGACAGATACGCAGTATTTT
-	TRBV7-8	-	TRBJ2-1	CASSSPQGSPPVNEQFF	TGTGCCAGCAGCTCTCCCCAGGGGAGCCCCCCCGTTAATGAGCAGTTCTTC
-	TRBV6-1	-	TRBJ2-5	CASSVAGVQETQYF	TGTGCCAGCAGTGTCGCAGGGGTTCAAGAGACCCAGTACTTC
few	TRBV14	TRBD2	TRBJ2-1	CASSSGTSGYNEQFF	TGTGCCAGCAGCTCCGGGACTAGCGGATACAATGAGCAGTTCTTC
-	TRBV4-1	-	TRBJ1-2	CASSQVEILSDGYTF	TGCGCCAGCAGCCAAGTAGAGATTTTGAGTGATGGCTACACCTTC
-	TRBV2	-	TRBJ2-3	CASMIQGLVSDTQYF	TGTGCCAGCATGATTCAGGGATTAGTTTCAGATACGCAGTATTTT
-	TRBV5-6	-	TRBJ2-3	CASSLVHRAVSITDTQYF	TGTGCCAGCAGCTTGGTCCATAGAGCGGTTAGTATCACAGATACGCAGTATTTT
-	TRBV5-1	-	TRBJ2-1	CASSGEDSYNEQFF	TGCGCCAGCAGCGGGGAGGACTCCTACAATGAGCAGTTCTTC
-	TRBV14	TRBD1	TRBJ1-1	CASRETDRGPSNTEAFF	TGTGCCAGCAGAGAGACTGACAGGGGTCCTTCGAACACTGAAGCTTTCTTT
-	TRBV19	TRBD2	TRBJ2-3	CASGRSGDTDTQYF	TGTGCCAGTGGCCGTAGCGGGGACACAGATACGCAGTATTTT
-	TRBV7-3	-	TRBJ1-1	CASSLGPGGNTEAFF	TGTGCCAGCAGCTTAGGACCGGGAGGAAACACTGAAGCTTTCTTT
-	TRBV7-3	-	TRBJ2-1	CASSLRGNEQFF	TGTGCCAGCAGCTTACGCGGGAATGAGCAGTTCTTC
-	TRBV9	-	TRBJ1-3	CASSDQPGGRSSGNTIYF	TGTGCCAGCAGCGATCAACCCGGGGGGCGCAGCTCTGGAAACACCATATATTTT
-	TRBV5-1	-	TRBJ2-1	CASSPGSAAAKNEQFF	TGCGCCAGCAGCCCGGGGTCGGCTGCGGCAAAGAATGAGCAGTTCTTC
-	TRBV5-6	-	TRBJ2-7	CASSSPTRFTYEQYF	TGTGCCAGCAGCTCACCGACACGGTTCACCTACGAGCAGTACTTC
-	TRBV10-2	-	TRBJ2-7	CASSESSGRYEQYF	TGCGCCAGCAGTGAGTCGTCAGGGCGGTACGAGCAGTACTTC
once	TRBV27	TRBD1	TRBJ1-2	CASSTTGGTIGYTF	TGTGCCAGCAGTACGACAGGGGGAACTATTGGCTACACCTTC
-	TRBV7-9	TRBD1	TRBJ1-1	CASRGQGADTEAFF	TGTGCCAGCAGGGGACAGGGGGCGGACACTGAAGCTTTCTTT
-	TRBV27	TRBD2	TRBJ2-3	CASKRVAGGSTDTQYF	TGTGCCAGCAAGCGGGTCGCGGGAGGAAGCACAGATACGCAGTATTTT
-	TRBV9	TRBD2	TRBJ2-3	CASSPEGTSGGAFLPDTQYF	TGTGCCAGCAGCCCAGAGGGGACTAGCGGGGGGGCGTTCCTCCCAGATACGCAGTATTTT
-	TRBV2	TRBD1	TRBJ2-7	CASTRDRGAYEQYF	TGTGCCAGCACCAGGGACAGGGGAGCCTACGAGCAGTACTTC
-	TRBV5-1	-	TRBJ1-1	CASSPIQGRGGTEAFF	TGCGCCAGCAGCCCAATCCAGGGAAGAGGGGGCACTGAAGCTTTCTTT
-	TRBV30	-	TRBJ2-2	CAWSVGVTGELFF	TGTGCCTGGAGTGTAGGAGTCACCGGGGAGCTGTTTTTT
-	TRBV7-3	TRBD1	TRBJ2-2	CASSFRGTTGGREELFF	TGTGCCAGCAGCTTCCGAGGAACGACAGGGGGTAGGGAGGAGCTGTTTTTT
-	TRBV6-1	-	TRBJ1-1	CASSRGITEAFF	TGTGCCAGCAGTAGGGGGATCACTGAAGCTTTCTTT
-	TRBV6-1	-	TRBJ1-1	CASRQGLGNTEAFF	TGTGCCAGCAGACAGGGCTTAGGGAACACTGAAGCTTTCTTT
-	TRBV11-3	TRBD2	TRBJ2-3	CASSLDGGNTDTQYF	TGTGCCAGCAGCTTAGACGGGGGGAACACAGATACGCAGTATTTT
-	TRBV7-9	TRBD2	TRBJ2-5	CASKPGGQETQYF	TGTGCCAGCAAGCCGGGAGGACAAGAGACCCAGTACTTC
once	TRBV7-3	-	TRBJ2-1	CASSQSAYNEQFF	TGTGCCAGCAGCCAGAGCGCCTACAATGAGCAGTTCTTC
-	TRBV9	TRBD1	TRBJ1-1	CASSGRQGRTEAFF	TGTGCCAGCAGCGGAAGACAGGGGAGGACTGAAGCTTTCTTT
-	TRBV6-1	-	TRBJ1-1	CASRGQFEAFF	TGTGCCAGCAGAGGACAGTTTGAAGCTTTCTTT
once	TRBV25-1	TRBD1	TRBJ2-5	CASSGTGGLQTQYF	TGTGCCAGCAGTGGGACAGGGGGCTTACAGACCCAGTACTTC
-	TRBV7-9	TRBD2	TRBJ2-3	CASSRQTSGRTDTQYF	TGTGCCAGCAGCCGTCAGACTAGCGGGAGAACAGATACGCAGTATTTT
-	TRBV4-2	TRBD2	TRBJ2-1	CASSPSAGLADSYNEQFF	TGTGCCAGCAGCCCCTCCGCGGGACTAGCGGACTCCTACAATGAGCAGTTCTTC
-	TRBV5-5	-	TRBJ1-5	CASSLGGGNQPQHF	TGTGCCAGCAGCTTGGGGGGAGGGAATCAGCCCCAGCATTTT
few	TRBV5-5	TRBD2	TRBJ2-1	CASSLRTSGSDEQFF	TGTGCCAGCAGCCTACGGACTAGCGGGAGCGATGAGCAGTTCTTC
-	TRBV11-3	-	TRBJ2-4	CASSFEGTGSYKNIQYF	TGTGCCAGCAGCTTTGAAGGAACGGGGTCTTACAAAAACATTCAGTACTTC
-	TRBV7-9	-	TRBJ1-3	CASSLAGYSGNTIYF	TGTGCCAGCAGCTTGGCAGGATACTCTGGAAACACCATATATTTT
-	TRBV18	TRBD2	TRBJ2-5	CASSPLAGGPQETQYF	TGTGCCAGCTCCCCCCTAGCGGGGGGGCCCCAAGAGACCCAGTACTTC
-	TRBV6-6	-	TRBJ2-1	CASSASNEQFF	TGTGCCAGCAGTGCCAGTAATGAGCAGTTCTTC
-	TRBV9	TRBD2	TRBJ2-3	CASSVMTSGGPGTDTQYF	TGTGCCAGCAGCGTAATGACTAGCGGGGGCCCCGGCACAGATACGCAGTATTTT
-	TRBV5-1	-	TRBJ1-4	CASSSDGGGNNEKLFF	TGCGCCAGCAGCTCTGACGGGGGGGGGAATAATGAAAAACTGTTTTTT
-	TRBV11-3	-	TRBJ2-1	CASSPTRYGEQFF	TGTGCCAGCAGCCCCACTAGGTATGGTGAGCAGTTCTTC
-	TRBV4-1	-	TRBJ1-5	CASSQEGATANSNQPQHF	TGCGCCAGCAGCCAAGAAGGTGCGACAGCCAACAGCAATCAGCCCCAGCATTTT
-	TRBV19	TRBD1	TRBJ1-1	CASSIESGTGSKAFF	TGTGCCAGTAGTATTGAATCCGGGACAGGGAGCAAAGCTTTCTTT
-	TRBV10-1	TRBD2	TRBJ2-1	CASSEASGRNEQFF	TGCGCCAGCAGTGAGGCAAGCGGGAGAAATGAGCAGTTCTTC
-	TRBV18	-	TRBJ2-6	CASSPAANSGANVLTF	TGTGCCAGCTCACCCGCGGCAAACTCTGGGGCCAACGTCCTGACTTTC
-	TRBV12-5	-	TRBJ2-3	CASSGNGDTQYF	TGTGCTAGTAGCGGAAACGGAGATACGCAGTATTTT
-	TRBV7-6	-	TRBJ1-4	CASSFDRIATNEKLFF	TGTGCCAGCAGCTTCGACAGGATCGCAACTAATGAAAAACTGTTTTTT
-	TRBV5-6	TRBD1	TRBJ2-7	CASSLRGRLPYEQYF	TGTGCCAGCAGCTTGAGGGGGCGCCTCCCCTACGAGCAGTACTTC
-	TRBV9	-	TRBJ2-5	CASSVDIVRWAQETQYF	TGTGCCAGCAGCGTAGATATAGTCCGCTGGGCCCAAGAGACCCAGTACTTC